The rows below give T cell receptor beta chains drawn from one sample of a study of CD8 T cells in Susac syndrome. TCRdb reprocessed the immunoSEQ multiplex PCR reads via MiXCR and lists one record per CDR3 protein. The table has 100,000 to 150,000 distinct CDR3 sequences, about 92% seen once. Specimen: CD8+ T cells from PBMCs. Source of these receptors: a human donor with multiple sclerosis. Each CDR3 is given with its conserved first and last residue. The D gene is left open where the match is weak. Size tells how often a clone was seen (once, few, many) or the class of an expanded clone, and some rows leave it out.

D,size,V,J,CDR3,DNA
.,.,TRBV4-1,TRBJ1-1,CASSHPSVGHTEAFF,TGCGCCAGCAGCCACCCGTCGGTTGGGCACACTGAAGCTTTCTTT
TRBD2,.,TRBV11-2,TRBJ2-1,CASSAQGGTSGYQFF,TGTGCCAGCAGCGCACAGGGGGGGACTAGCGGCTATCAGTTCTTC
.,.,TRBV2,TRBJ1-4,CASSETGAGEKLFF,TGTGCCAGCAGTGAAACGGGGGCCGGGGAAAAACTGTTTTTT
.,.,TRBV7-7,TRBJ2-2,CASSLSGGDRAGELFF,TGTGCCAGCAGCTTATCAGGGGGGGATCGGGCCGGGGAGCTGTTTTTT
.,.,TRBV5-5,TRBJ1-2,CASSLIYPGSYGYTF,TGTGCCAGCAGCTTGATATACCCTGGATCCTATGGCTACACCTTC
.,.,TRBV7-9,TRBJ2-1,CASSLVERGDEQFF,TGTGCCAGCAGCTTAGTCGAGAGGGGGGATGAGCAGTTCTTC
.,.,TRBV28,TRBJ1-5,CASSFMGTDNQPQHF,TGTGCCAGCAGTTTTATGGGAACAGACAATCAGCCCCAGCATTTT
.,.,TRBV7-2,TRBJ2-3,CASSLYFPRVPDTQYF,TGTGCCAGCAGCCTGTACTTCCCGCGGGTCCCAGATACGCAGTATTTT
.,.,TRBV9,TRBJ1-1,CASSVGAGHTEAFF,TGTGCCAGCAGCGTAGGCGCAGGGCACACTGAAGCTTTCTTT
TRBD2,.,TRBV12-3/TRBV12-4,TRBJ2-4,CASSPGTSGRRQYF,TGTGCCAGCAGCCCCGGGACTAGCGGGAGGCGTCAGTACTTC
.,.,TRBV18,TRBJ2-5,CASWAQETQYF,TGTGCCAGCTGGGCTCAAGAGACCCAGTACTTC
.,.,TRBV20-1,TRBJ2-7,CSASFLGQSAYEQYF,TGCAGTGCTAGTTTTCTCGGACAGAGCGCCTACGAGCAGTACTTC
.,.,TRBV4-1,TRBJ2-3,CASSQAPGQITDTQYF,TGCGCCAGCAGCCAAGCACCGGGACAAATTACAGATACGCAGTATTTT
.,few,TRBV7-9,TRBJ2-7,CASSLGPDYEQYF,TGTGCCAGCAGCTTGGGGCCAGACTACGAGCAGTACTTC
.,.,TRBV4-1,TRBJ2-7,CASSQPAGQEQYF,TGCGCCAGCAGCCAACCTGCGGGGCAGGAGCAGTACTTC
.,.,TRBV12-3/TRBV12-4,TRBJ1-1,CASSFTGMNTEAFF,TGTGCCAGCAGCTTTACAGGAATGAACACTGAAGCTTTCTTT
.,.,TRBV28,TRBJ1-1,CASSFQRASWTEAFF,TGTGCCAGCAGTTTTCAGCGGGCAAGTTGGACTGAAGCTTTCTTT
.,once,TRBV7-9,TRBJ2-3,CASSPRRELNTDTQYF,TGTGCCAGCAGCCCCCGACGGGAACTAAACACAGATACGCAGTATTTT
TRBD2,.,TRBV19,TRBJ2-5,CASSLGLAGGRETQYF,TGTGCCAGTAGTTTGGGACTAGCGGGGGGCCGGGAGACCCAGTACTTC
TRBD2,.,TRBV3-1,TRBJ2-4,CASSQELLAVNIQYF,TGTGCCAGCAGCCAAGAATTGCTAGCGGTAAACATTCAGTACTTC
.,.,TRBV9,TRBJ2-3,CASSPLRFDTQYF,TGTGCCAGCAGCCCGCTCAGGTTTGATACGCAGTATTTT
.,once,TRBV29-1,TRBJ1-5,CSVGSYSNQPQHF,TGCAGCGTTGGGAGTTATTCTAATCAGCCCCAGCATTTT
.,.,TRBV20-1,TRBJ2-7,CSGADPLYEQYF,TGCAGTGGGGCCGATCCGCTTTACGAGCAGTACTTC
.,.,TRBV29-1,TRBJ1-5,CSVDPRTHSNQPQHF,TGCAGCGTTGACCCAAGGACTCATAGCAATCAGCCCCAGCATTTT
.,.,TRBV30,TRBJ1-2,CAWSVSRDGYTF,TGTGCCTGGAGTGTAAGCCGCGATGGCTACACCTTC
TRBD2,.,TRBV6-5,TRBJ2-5,CASSYFPPRAGEETQYF,TGTGCCAGCAGTTACTTCCCGCCCAGGGCGGGAGAAGAGACCCAGTACTTC
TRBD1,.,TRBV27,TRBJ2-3,CASSDREVDTQYF,TGTGCCAGCAGCGACAGGGAAGTGGATACGCAGTATTTT
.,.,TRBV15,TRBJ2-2,CATSRIPRGGGELFF,TGTGCCACCAGCAGAATACCTCGGGGAGGCGGGGAGCTGTTTTTT
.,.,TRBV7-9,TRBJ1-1,CASSAGSGGWGTEAFF,TGTGCCAGCAGCGCCGGGAGTGGGGGATGGGGCACTGAAGCTTTCTTT
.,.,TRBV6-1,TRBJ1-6,CASSEEAHSPLHF,TGTGCCAGCAGTGAAGAGGCCCATTCACCCCTCCACTTT
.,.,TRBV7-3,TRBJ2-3,CASPEVWRTGTDTQYF,TGTGCCAGCCCCGAGGTATGGCGGACGGGCACAGATACGCAGTATTTT
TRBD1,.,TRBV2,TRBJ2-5,CASREARTGQETQYF,TGTGCCAGCAGGGAAGCCCGGACAGGACAAGAGACCCAGTACTTC
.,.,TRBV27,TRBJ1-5,CASSLRWPPDQPQHF,TGTGCCAGCAGTTTAAGGTGGCCCCCCGATCAGCCCCAGCATTTT
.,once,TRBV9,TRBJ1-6,CASSGGGSSYNSPLHF,TGTGCCAGCAGCGGGGGCGGGAGCTCCTATAATTCACCCCTCCACTTT
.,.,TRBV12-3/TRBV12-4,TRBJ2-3,CASSSPYWGGTDTQYF,TGTGCCAGCAGTTCCCCCTACTGGGGCGGCACAGATACGCAGTATTTT
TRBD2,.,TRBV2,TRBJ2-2,CASLETSGSSRELFF,TGTGCCAGCCTCGAGACTAGCGGGAGTTCGCGGGAGCTGTTTTTT
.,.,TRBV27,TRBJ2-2,CASGTGTVNTGELFF,TGTGCCAGCGGAACCGGGACGGTGAACACCGGGGAGCTTTTTTTT